A selection of T cell receptor beta chains follows, all from one sample in a study of T cells after posttransplantation cyclophosphamide. The protocol was immunoSEQ multiplex PCR, while the TCRdb copy is restricted to in-frame clones and leaves out a portion. The sample holds around 47,000 clones; approximately 94% are singletons and the top ten take 2.9%. Sequencing was carried out using PBMCs. The receptors stem from a woman aged 25 to 39 in good health and a related stem cell transplant donor. The conserved cysteine and the conserved F or W are not part of the CDR3 here. A D gene is named only where the DNA matches it firmly. Clone size appears in some rows only: once, few, many, or a class for an expanded clone.

12	.	TRBV19	.	TRBJ2-5	ASRPQGSQETQY
10	.	TRBV7-2	TRBD1	TRBJ1-2	ASSWTGYGYT
15	.	TRBV7-9	TRBD1	TRBJ1-5	ASSIGVGQGGNQPQH
13	.	TRBV28	.	TRBJ1-6	ASSLGGAINSPLH
13	.	TRBV5-6	TRBD1	TRBJ1-5	ASSFGTGGRQPQH
13	.	TRBV7-9	.	TRBJ2-3	ASSLRDRTTDTQY
11	once	TRBV28	.	TRBJ1-2	ASTVRTDYGYT
12	.	TRBV5-1	TRBD1	TRBJ2-3	ASCRDRETDTQY
11	.	TRBV6-1	.	TRBJ2-5	ASSFTREETQY
14	.	TRBV5-4	.	TRBJ2-3	ASSLERLDYTDTQY
11	.	TRBV19	.	TRBJ2-7	ASSIDLTYEQY
11	.	TRBV25-1	TRBD2	TRBJ2-1	ASSEVIGGFEF
13	.	TRBV19	TRBD2	TRBJ2-5	ASSRNFRGGETQY
10	.	TRBV29-1	.	TRBJ2-1	SVERSYNEQF
14	.	TRBV4-3	TRBD1	TRBJ1-2	ASSQDPAGGPYGYT
14	.	TRBV7-9	.	TRBJ1-1	ASSLERGGPATEAF
13	.	TRBV6-4	.	TRBJ2-1	ASSDGGAGHNEQF
11	.	TRBV5-1	.	TRBJ1-2	ASSFQEGYGYT
14	.	TRBV4-1	.	TRBJ2-2	ASSQDSRVLGGELF
9	.	TRBV7-2	.	TRBJ2-5	ASSYRLTQY
13	.	TRBV29-1	.	TRBJ2-6	SVEETSSGANVLT
17	.	TRBV7-8	.	TRBJ2-3	ASSLRTWVPRGARDTQY
14	.	TRBV4-1	.	TRBJ1-6	ASSQEWRLYNSPLH
12	once	TRBV7-8	TRBD1	TRBJ1-1	ASSGQGGAGSAF
12	.	TRBV19	.	TRBJ1-4	ASTRGSTNEKLF
13	.	TRBV5-6	.	TRBJ1-5	ASSRGGYSNQPQH
13	.	TRBV6-1	TRBD1	TRBJ2-5	ASSEAQGSWETQY
12	.	TRBV9	TRBD1	TRBJ1-1	ASSATGASTEAF
13	.	TRBV13	TRBD2	TRBJ2-7	ASSLRTSGGFEQY
17	.	TRBV5-6	TRBD1	TRBJ1-6	ASSWAPGQAFSYNSPLH
12	.	TRBV7-3	.	TRBJ2-3	ASSPSSSTDTQY
11	.	TRBV28	TRBD1	TRBJ2-7	ASRDDRVGEQY
13	.	TRBV25-1	.	TRBJ1-6	ASSELARGNSPLH
15	.	TRBV5-5	.	TRBJ2-7	ASSQTPAVRLNYEQY
15	.	TRBV5-4	TRBD2	TRBJ2-5	ASSLGRRTSGQETQY
13	.	TRBV28	TRBD2	TRBJ2-7	ASSLFAGGAYEQY
11	.	TRBV28	.	TRBJ2-3	ASTKELTDTQY
12	few	TRBV9	.	TRBJ2-3	ASSVAPGEDTQY
14	.	TRBV7-6	TRBD2	TRBJ2-5	ASSLGGSGGEETQY
12	.	TRBV5-1	.	TRBJ2-3	ASSLTGPPDTQY
14	.	TRBV7-8	TRBD1	TRBJ1-1	ASSFVGGQVNTEAF
11	.	TRBV7-2	.	TRBJ2-7	ASRLDMHYEQY
12	.	TRBV5-6	.	TRBJ1-4	ASSFRGMDEKLF
12	few	TRBV10-3	.	TRBJ1-1	AISSQGLNTEAF
12	.	TRBV7-9	.	TRBJ1-3	ASSPPGIGNTIY
12	.	TRBV28	.	TRBJ1-4	ASSLGQNNEKLF
12	.	TRBV4-3	.	TRBJ1-1	ASSQGLQGTEAF